This T cell receptor beta chain is from a study of low-dose radiotherapy and immunotherapy resistance in tumors. On the study more broadly: Nivolumab was given to patients as a 240 mg flat dose every two weeks, and ipilimumab at 1 mg/kg every six weeks. Both were delivered intravenously.

The junction had 4 bases not matched to a gene; V was cut back by 2 bases and J by 6 bases. This CDR3 is built from 14 residues. Looked up from germline, CDR1 is MNHGY and CDR2 is SAAAGT. TRAV- and TRBV-specific primers, spanning alpha and beta chains, primed first-strand cDNA. PCR amplification of the TCRs was performed with Phusion for 20 PCR cycles, and it relied on a constant-region primer together with a V-primer adapter. The mRNA which had been isolated was amplified by in vitro transcription. TCRdb processed the reads anew with MiXCR; each CDR3 protein has one entry. The sample contains around 83,000 distinct CDR3 sequences, under 20% of which appear only once. This clonotype was detected ten times or more. Noted time point: before trial treatment. Donors were administered nivolumab, ipilimumab, aspirin and low-dose cyclophosphamide, together with low-dose radiotherapy.

The TCR originated in a male donor with prostate cancer. The source was PBMCs, collected before treatment. The gene calls are TRBV6-8 and TRBJ2-1; 7 bases agree with TRBD1. This CDR3 is CASSYTGTANEQFF. The CDR3 DNA sequence: TGTGCCAGCAGTTACACAGGGACAGCCAATGAGCAGTTCTTC.